These T cell receptor beta chains were read from a single sample in a study of cytomegalovirus exposure and HLA in healthy donors. Using immunoSEQ multiplex PCR, the repertoire was profiled, and TCRdb retains in-frame clones only, with some absent. The repertoire holds under 200,000 clones, with under 90% as singletons. The specimen was PBMCs. The receptors were sampled from a man between 18 and 35 years old in good health and CMV-seronegative. The CDR3 runs from the conserved cysteine through the conserved F or W. A D gene is named only where the DNA matches it firmly.

j_call | d_call | v_call | cdr3_aa | cdr3_nt
TRBJ1-5 | TRBD1 | TRBV27 | CASSSHTFRGRGQPQHF | TGTGCCAGCAGTTCCCACACCTTCAGGGGGCGCGGGCAGCCCCAGCATTTT
TRBJ1-1 | . | TRBV7-9 | CASSLGRGEAFF | TGTGCCAGCAGCCTCGGACGGGGTGAAGCTTTCTTT
TRBJ1-1 | . | TRBV7-8 | CASSLIQVQNTEAFF | TGTGCCAGCAGCTTAATACAGGTCCAGAACACTGAAGCTTTCTTT
TRBJ2-7 | . | TRBV29-1 | CSVEEGATDEQYF | TGCAGCGTTGAGGAGGGGGCTACGGACGAGCAGTACTTC
TRBJ1-1 | . | TRBV27 | CASSLSYSLNTEAFF | TGTGCCAGCAGTTTAAGCTACAGTTTGAACACTGAAGCTTTCTTT
TRBJ2-5 | TRBD1 | TRBV7-2 | CASSLSGQEVETQYF | TGTGCCAGCAGCTTATCGGGACAGGAGGTGGAGACCCAGTACTTC
TRBJ1-1 | . | TRBV6-5 | CASSYSPGLDTEAFF | TGTGCCAGCAGTTACTCGCCCGGTTTGGACACTGAAGCTTTCTTT
TRBJ2-7 | . | TRBV7-3 | CASSPGGYEQYF | TGTGCCAGCAGCCCTGGAGGCTACGAGCAGTACTTC
TRBJ1-1 | TRBD1 | TRBV5-1 | CASSLGQTKNTEAFF | TGCGCCAGCAGCCTGGGACAGACAAAGAACACTGAAGCTTTCTTT
TRBJ1-2 | . | TRBV11-2 | CASSPDGQTPYGYTF | TGTGCCAGCAGCCCAGACGGACAGACACCCTATGGCTACACCTTC
TRBJ1-1 | . | TRBV5-1 | CASSLPPTGTAEAFF | TGCGCCAGCAGCTTGCCCCCTACAGGCACAGCTGAAGCTTTCTTT
TRBJ1-2 | TRBD1 | TRBV5-1 | CASSLGQGAGYGYTF | TGCGCCAGCAGCTTGGGGCAGGGGGCTGGCTATGGCTACACCTTC
TRBJ2-5 | . | TRBV21-1 | CAKYTRGEGQETQYF | TGTGCCAAATACACCAGGGGAGAGGGGCAAGAGACCCAGTACTTC
TRBJ1-5 | . | TRBV7-8 | CASSKDGGNQPQHF | TGTGCCAGCAGTAAGGACGGGGGCAATCAGCCCCAGCATTTT